This T cell receptor beta chain emerged from a study of cytomegalovirus exposure and HLA in healthy donors. The PCR contained 60 Vbeta and 13 Jbeta primers. TCRdb's table, derived via immunoSEQ multiplex PCR, lists solely in-frame clones and lacks some. The table has about 140,000 clones, around 84% seen once. With regard to this clone: What it binds is not known. The sample carries other DNA sequences with the same CDR3.

Whereas donors were nominally healthy upon sampling, unrecorded immune exposures were probable. Study-level findings and limits: Reports showed the classifier diagnosing cytomegalovirus status with high specificity and sensitivity. It was reported that TCR beta sequences correctly inferred the HLA-A and HLA-B alleles for most subjects. Later genetic work tied a missense DCLRE1C variant to beta-chain V and J trimming.

CDR1 and CDR2 (germline): MNHEY, SVGAGI. The CDR3 consists of 15 residues. V gave up 6 bases and J gave up 3 bases; unmatched junction bases: 3. The sequence derives from a man between 45 and 60 years old in good health and CMV-seronegative. The chain has TRBV6-5 and TRBJ2-1, with 12 positions matching TRBD2. Sequencing was done on a sample of PBMCs. This chain's CDR3 is CASSLTSGSYNEQFF. The CDR3 region has the DNA TGTGCCAGCAGCTTGACTAGCGGGAGCTACAATGAGCAGTTCTTC.